This section outlines one T cell receptor beta chain sequence together with its context. Its antigen is still unknown. It was with 60 Vbeta and 13 Jbeta primers that the PCR ran. TCRdb's copy holds only in-frame clones and misses some; the assay was immunoSEQ multiplex PCR. Of some 200,000 clones detected, roughly 73% appear once; the ten largest clones hold 1.5% to 2%. The CDR3 spans 14 residues. Germline V lookup: CDR1 SGHTA, CDR2 FQGNSA. The V and J ends lost 0 bases and 4 bases, in that order; junction bases with no gene match: 1. These data originate in a study of cytomegalovirus exposure and HLA in healthy donors. About the study: There were around 100 million unique TCR beta sequences, drawn from about 179 million T cells, in an earlier analysis. Findings and caveats of the study: For most subjects, TCR beta sequences were reported to predict HLA-A and HLA-B alleles with accuracy. Cytomegalovirus association was listed for approximately 160 TCR beta chains. Among immune exposure information, only CMV serostatus was available.

This sequence was found in a woman in her twenties or thirties in good health and CMV-seronegative. The chain carries TRBV7-2 and TRBJ2-7; 9 nucleotides match TRBD1. The specimen sequenced was PBMCs. CDR3 residues: CASSLATGGYEQYF. CDR3 DNA: TGTGCCAGCAGCTTAGCGACAGGGGGTTACGAGCAGTACTTC.